The text below deals with one TCR beta chain. It has no known antigen specificity. Per-base quality was not reported, and no clone a single base away is much larger than it. The CDR3 contains 12 residues, cysteine and phenylalanine counted. Here the CDR3 DNA is all that survives: 36 bases in frame from base 1. V loses 1 base of germline sequence and J loses 6 bases, and the interval between the two ends is 4 bases. The germline V gene supplies CDR1 KGHDR and CDR2 SFDVKD. The data belong to a study of control samples from healthy donors and cancer patients (TCRdb year 2020). Libraries were prepared through the immunoSEQ multiplex PCR assay. The clones in this table, taken by TCRdb from immuneACCESS, are in-frame only. Not every clone is retained; where verified, under half of the shortfall comes from an unresolved V gene, and the cause of the rest is unknown. The sample contains about 120,000 clones, more than 85% of them found a single time. Of the sample, 7.8% is held by the ten largest clones.

The sample was blood. In this chain, TRBV24-1 is recombined with TRBJ2-3, with no reliable assignment of the D segment. The receptor was derived from a young woman in good health. The DNA reads as follows: TGTGCCACCAGTGATTTCGTCGATACGCAGTATTTT. Its protein reads: CATSDFVDTQYF.